Below, 24 T cell receptor beta chains from the same sample are listed, as sequenced in a study of vaccination and CD4 T cells after COVID-19. Treatment noted: approximately 10-day PBMC culture with coronavirus spike peptide pools or control peptides (ViraFEST assay). These TCRs' antigens remain unknown. An Oncomine TCR Beta short-read assay was used to sequence the DNA from cultured CD4+ T cells. Each CDR3 protein is one row after TCRdb ran MiXCR on the PCR reads. This table has 20,000 to 30,000 distinct CDR3 sequences, around 66% appearing once. The sample taken for sequencing was CD4+ T cells from blood, cultured in vitro. The receptor source for this set is a human donor who had recovered from COVID-19.

The V and J genes are TRBV6-2 or TRBV6-3 and TRBJ2-7; TRBD1 is a possible D gene (7 bases). CDR1 MNHEY and CDR2 SVGEGT come from the germline V gene. The CDR3 has 14 residues. Between the trimmed V and J ends, which lost 10 bases and 4 bases, there was a span of 20 bases. This CDR3 reads CATSQGGSIYEQYF. DNA of the CDR3: TGTGCCACCAGCCAGGGGGGAAGTATTTACGAGCAGTACTTC.

V and J are TRBV27 and TRBJ2-2; 7 bases are a match to TRBD2. Germline V lookup: CDR1 MNHEY, CDR2 SMNVEV (reference sequence). V lost 5 bases, J lost 3 bases, and 12 bases stayed unmatched. The CDR3 has 17 amino acids. CDR3 protein: CASSKPLSGTHTGELFF. For the CDR3, the DNA is TGTGCCAGCAGTAAACCCCTAAGCGGGACCCACACCGGGGAGCTGTTTTTT.

The chain recombines TRBV4-3 with TRBJ2-3; 7 bases match TRBD2. From germline, CDR1 is LGHNA and CDR2 YSLEER. This CDR3 contains 16 residues. V lost 0 bases to trimming and J lost 2 bases; unmatched junction nucleotides: 5. The CDR3: CASSQDPAGNTDTQYF. The CDR3 DNA follows: TGCGCCAGCAGCCAAGATCCAGCGGGAAACACAGATACGCAGTATTTT.

This clonotype occurred once. The rearrangement uses TRBV20-1 and TRBJ2-5; D is uncertain. Germline values: CDR1 DFQATT, CDR2 SNEGSKA (reference sequence). Between the trimmed V and J ends, which lost 3 bases and 5 bases, there was a span of 13 bases. CDR3 length equals 13 residues. CDR3 DNA sequence: TGCAGTGCTAGGTTTTCCGGGTTGGAGACCCAGTACTTC. Its protein is CSARFSGLETQYF.

The chain links TRBV18 to TRBJ1-1, with 7 bases identical to TRBD1. The CDR3 runs to 12 residues. Trimming removed 5 bases from V and 5 bases from J; junction bases left unmatched: 2. The germline V gene has CDR1 KGHSH and CDR2 LQKENI. CDR3 DNA sequence: TGTGCCAGCTCAACCAGGGGGACTGAAGCTTTCTTT. Protein sequence: CASSTRGTEAFF.

This chain joins TRBV20-1 and TRBJ1-4; D gene uncertain. Per germline, CDR1 DFQATT and CDR2 SNEGSKA (reference sequence). Between the trimmed V and J ends, which lost 4 bases and 8 bases, there was a span of 11 bases. CDR3 size: 12 residues. CDR3 sequence reads: CSATLSGEKLFF. The CDR3 DNA is TGCAGTGCTACCCTGTCGGGAGAAAAACTGTTTTTT.

This chain uses TRBV7-2 with TRBJ1-2, with TRBD1 matching 10 bases. V lost 5 bases, J lost 12 bases, and 12 bases stayed unmatched. This CDR3 spans 14 amino acids. Per germline, CDR1 SGHTA and CDR2 FQGNSA. In DNA, the CDR3 is TGTGCCAGCAGCCAAGACAGGGGGCGCCGTTTTCACACCTTC. As protein: CASSQDRGRRFHTF.

J is TRBJ2-1 and V is TRBV7-3; TRBD2 aligns across 7 bases. The trim removed 4 bases at V and 12 bases at J, leaving 12 bases unmatched. The CDR3 is made up of 14 amino acids. The V gene's germline CDR1 is SGHTA and CDR2 FQGTGA. CDR3 sequence reads: CASSSESRGGRQFF. DNA for the CDR3: TGTGCCAGCAGCTCTGAATCGCGGGGAGGGCGGCAGTTCTTC.

The chain is built from TRBV7-7 and TRBJ2-5; 7 positions match TRBD1. Germline assignment: CDR1 SSHAT and CDR2 FNYEAQ (reference sequence). This CDR3 is built from 18 residues. After removal of 7 bases from V and 2 bases from J, the junction contained 19 bases not matched to a gene. CDR3: CASTQLEGARHPQETQYF. The CDR3 DNA sequence: TGTGCCAGCACCCAACTCGAGGGGGCCCGACACCCTCAAGAGACCCAGTACTTC.

The chain is built from TRBV20-1 and TRBJ2-7; 10 bases fit TRBD1. With V trimmed by 0 bases and J by 7 bases, 12 bases remained unmatched. This CDR3 is built from 16 residues. Germline CDR1 is DFQATT and CDR2 is SNEGSKA (reference sequence). CDR3 region: CSARDQRQGAPGEQYF. The CDR3 DNA sequence: TGCAGTGCTAGAGACCAGAGACAGGGGGCTCCGGGGGAGCAGTACTTC.

The chain recombines TRBV20-1 with TRBJ1-2, with TRBD1 identical over 10 bases. The CDR3 consists of 18 residues. Germline CDR1 DFQATT, CDR2 SNEGSKA (reference sequence). V was clipped by 6 bases and J by 1 base; unmatched bases: 17. The CDR3 coding sequence is TGCAGTGCCAACCGGGACAGGGGATCTTCGTTTGATAACTATGGCTACACCTTC. Amino acid sequence: CSANRDRGSSFDNYGYTF.

This clonotype was detected only a few times. The rearrangement joins TRBV29-1 to TRBJ2-5; D might be TRBD1 (5 bases). CDR1 is SQVTM and CDR2 is ANQGSEA in the germline V gene. The CDR3 runs to 13 residues. V lost 2 bases to trimming and J lost 5 bases, with 12 bases between them. The CDR3 DNA reads as TGCAGCGTTGAACAGGGCAATGGGGAGACCCAGTACTTC. Translating it yields CSVEQGNGETQYF.

The chain couples TRBV6-1 to TRBJ1-1; D remains ambiguous. The CDR3 sequence is 12 residues long. Germline V lookup: CDR1 MNHNS, CDR2 SASEGT. Trimming shortened V by 6 bases and J by 5 bases, and 10 bases separated the two germline ends. The CDR3 here is CASSGGWTEAFF. The CDR3 DNA sequence: TGTGCCAGCAGCGGAGGGTGGACTGAAGCTTTCTTT.

The chain uses TRBV28 and TRBJ2-3; 9 bases are shared with TRBD2. The CDR3 spans 14 residues. Per the germline V gene, CDR1 is MDHEN and CDR2 is SYDVKM. The V segment lost 6 bases and the J segment 4 bases; nucleotides outside the gene matches: 5. The DNA of the CDR3 is TGTGCCAGCAGCGGACTAGCGATCCCAGATACGCAGTATTTT. This gives the protein CASSGLAIPDTQYF.

CDR3 DNA: TGCAGTGCTAGAGCGAGGATTTACGAGCAGTACTTC. Translating it yields CSARARIYEQYF. V usage is TRBV20-1 and J usage is TRBJ2-7, with D uncertain. Germline loops: CDR1 DFQATT, CDR2 SNEGSKA (reference sequence). The CDR3 is 12 amino acids. V was clipped by 1 base and J by 4 bases, with 8 bases between them.

This clonotype has just a few counts. The V and J genes are TRBV6-5 and TRBJ1-6, with D maybe TRBD1 (5 bases). The CDR3 has 15 amino acids. Germline-derived CDR1 and CDR2 are MNHEY and SVGAGI. Trimming took off 2 bases at V and 9 bases at J, with 14 bases between the two ends. The CDR3 DNA reads as TGTGCCAGCAGTTACGACGGGGGTTTGGGTTCACCCCTCCACTTT. The encoded protein is CASSYDGGLGSPLHF.

The V gene is TRBV11-2, the J gene TRBJ1-4; 8 bases are a match to TRBD1. Germline V lookup: CDR1 SGHAT, CDR2 FQNNGV. The CDR3 length is 14 residues. J gave up 10 bases and V 5 bases, and 9 bases lay outside the gene matches. Here the CDR3 DNA reads TGTGCCAGCAGCCCCAGGGGGCTTGACGGAAAACTGTTTTTT. Translation gives CASSPRGLDGKLFF. Using reference TRBV11-2 and TRBJ1-4 for the parts outside the CDR3, the full variable domain is EAGVAQSPRYKIIEKRQSVAFWCNPISGHATLYWYQQILGQGPKLLIQFQNNGVVDDSQLPKDRFSAERLKGVDSTLKIQPAKLEDSAVYLCASSPRGLDGKLFFGSGTQLSVL.

The rearrangement joins TRBV7-2 to TRBJ1-6, with a tentative D call TRBD1 (5 bases). The CDR3 runs to 14 residues. The V gene's germline CDR1 is SGHTA and CDR2 FQGNSA. Trimming stripped 0 bases from V and 7 bases from J, with 7 bases between. The CDR3 sequence is CASSLAGVNSPLHF. The CDR3 DNA reads TGTGCCAGCAGCTTAGCAGGGGTGAATTCACCCCTCCACTTT.

The chain recombines TRBV7-8 with TRBJ1-2; perhaps TRBD1 as D (6 bases). The CDR3 covers 15 residues. V was trimmed by 1 base and J by 6 bases, leaving 15 bases between them. Germline V gene data show CDR1 as SGHVS and CDR2 as FQNEAQ. CDR3 in DNA: TGTGCCAGCAGCTTAGGTTGGGGGCCTCACGATGGCTACACCTTC. Amino acid sequence: CASSLGWGPHDGYTF.

The chain employs TRBV6-2 or TRBV6-3 and TRBJ1-3; no clear D. V was cut by 5 bases and J by 0 bases, with 14 bases left in between. The V gene's germline CDR1 is MNHEY and CDR2 SVGEGT. The CDR3 is made up of 16 amino acids. This CDR3 is CASSRIQAVSGNTIYF. The CDR3 nucleotides read TGTGCCAGCAGTCGGATCCAGGCCGTCTCTGGAAACACCATATATTTT.

The rearrangement joins TRBV20-1 to TRBJ1-1; D is unclear. Germline V gene sequence: CDR1 DFQATT, CDR2 SNEGSKA (reference sequence). CDR3 size: 11 residues. V was cut by 0 bases and J by 5 bases, with 4 bases left in between. The CDR3 reads CSARDRTEAFF. CDR3 DNA sequence: TGCAGTGCTAGAGATCGGACTGAAGCTTTCTTT.

The rearrangement joins TRBV25-1 to TRBJ1-2; D perhaps matches TRBD1 (6 bases). The germline CDR1 and CDR2 sequences are MGHDK and SYGVNS. This CDR3 comprises 15 residues. The germline V and J ends were trimmed by 3 bases and 5 bases, with 16 bases remaining between them. As DNA, the CDR3 is TGTGCCAGCAGTGATGTCGCCAGGGGCGCGTATGGCTACACCTTC. It yields the protein CASSDVARGAYGYTF.

The chain combines TRBV6-5 with TRBJ1-5; the D gene is possibly TRBD1 (6 bases). The CDR3 loop spans 15 amino acids. V gave up 0 bases and J gave up 6 bases, with 12 bases separating them. Germline V gene lookup returns CDR1 MNHEY and CDR2 SVGAGI. CDR3 coding DNA: TGTGCCAGCAGTTACTCGTCAGGGGTTGGTCAGCCCCAGCATTTT. It is translated as CASSYSSGVGQPQHF.

In its sample, this clonotype is medium-sized. The chain uses TRBV20-1 and TRBJ1-2; 7 positions match TRBD1. Losses at the gene ends were 3 bases for V and 4 bases for J; bases not matched to a gene: 5. The CDR3 length is 13 residues. Germline V CDR1 and CDR2: DFQATT, SNEGSKA (reference sequence). The CDR3 DNA reads TGCAGTGCTAGGCCCACAGGGGCCTATGGCTACACCTTC. Protein: CSARPTGAYGYTF.